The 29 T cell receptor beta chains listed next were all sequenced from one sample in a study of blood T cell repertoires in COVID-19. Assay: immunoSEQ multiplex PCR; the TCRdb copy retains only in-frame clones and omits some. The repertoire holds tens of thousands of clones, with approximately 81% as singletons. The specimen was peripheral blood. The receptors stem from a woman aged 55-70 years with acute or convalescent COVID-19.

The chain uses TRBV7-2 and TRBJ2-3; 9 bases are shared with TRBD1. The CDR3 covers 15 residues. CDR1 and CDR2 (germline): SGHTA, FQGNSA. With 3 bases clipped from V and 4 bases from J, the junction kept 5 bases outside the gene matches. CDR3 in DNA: TGTGCCAGCAGCTTCGGACAGGGGACCTCAGATACGCAGTATTTT. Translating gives CASSFGQGTSDTQYF.

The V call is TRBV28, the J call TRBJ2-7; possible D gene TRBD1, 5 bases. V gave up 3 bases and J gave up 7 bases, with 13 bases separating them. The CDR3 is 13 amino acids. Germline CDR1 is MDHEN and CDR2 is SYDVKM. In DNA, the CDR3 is TGTGCCAGCAGTTTTCCCGGGCAGGGAGAGCAGTACTTC. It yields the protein CASSFPGQGEQYF.

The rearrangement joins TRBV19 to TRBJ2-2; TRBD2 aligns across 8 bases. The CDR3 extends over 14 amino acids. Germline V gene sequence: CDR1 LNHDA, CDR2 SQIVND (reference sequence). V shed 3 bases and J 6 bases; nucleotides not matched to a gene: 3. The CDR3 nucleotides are TGTGCCAGTAGTATCGGGAGGGGAGCCGGGGAGCTGTTTTTT. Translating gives CASSIGRGAGELFF.

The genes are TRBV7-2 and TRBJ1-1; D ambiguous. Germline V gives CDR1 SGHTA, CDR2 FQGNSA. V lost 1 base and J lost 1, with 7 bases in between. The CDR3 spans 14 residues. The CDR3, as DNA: TGTGCCAGCAGCTTAGGGGGAGCGAACACTGAAGCTTTCTTT. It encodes CASSLGGANTEAFF.

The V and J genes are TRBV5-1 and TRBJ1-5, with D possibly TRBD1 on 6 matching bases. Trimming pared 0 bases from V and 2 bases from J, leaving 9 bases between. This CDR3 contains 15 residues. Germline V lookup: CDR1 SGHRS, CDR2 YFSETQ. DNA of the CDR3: TGCGCCAGCAGCTTGGAGGGGGTGGGCAATCAGCCCCAGCATTTT. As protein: CASSLEGVGNQPQHF.

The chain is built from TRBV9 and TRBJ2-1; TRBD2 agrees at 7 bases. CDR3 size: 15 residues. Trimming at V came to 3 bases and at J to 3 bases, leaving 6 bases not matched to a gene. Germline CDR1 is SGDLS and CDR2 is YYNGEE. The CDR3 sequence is CASSAGGGYYNEQFF. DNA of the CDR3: TGTGCCAGCAGCGCGGGCGGGGGATACTACAATGAGCAGTTCTTC.

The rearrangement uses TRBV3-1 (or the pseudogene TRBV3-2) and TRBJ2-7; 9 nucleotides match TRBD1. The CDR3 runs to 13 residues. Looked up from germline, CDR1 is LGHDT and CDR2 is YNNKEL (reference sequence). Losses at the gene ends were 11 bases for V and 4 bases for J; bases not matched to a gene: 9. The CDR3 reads CAGPDRGAYEQYF. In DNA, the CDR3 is TGTGCCGGGCCGGACAGGGGTGCTTACGAGCAGTACTTC.

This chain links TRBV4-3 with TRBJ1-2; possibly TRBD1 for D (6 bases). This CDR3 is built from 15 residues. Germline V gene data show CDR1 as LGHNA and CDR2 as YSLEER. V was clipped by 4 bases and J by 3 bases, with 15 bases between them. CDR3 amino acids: CASSPAEQGYYGYTF. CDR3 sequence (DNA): TGCGCCAGCAGCCCGGCTGAGCAGGGGTACTATGGCTACACCTTC.

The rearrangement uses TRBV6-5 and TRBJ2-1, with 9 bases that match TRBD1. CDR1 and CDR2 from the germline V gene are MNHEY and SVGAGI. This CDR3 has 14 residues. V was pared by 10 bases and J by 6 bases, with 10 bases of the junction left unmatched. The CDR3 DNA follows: TGTGCCACCCCCCGGGACAGGGTAATCAATGAGCAGTTCTTC. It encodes CATPRDRVINEQFF.

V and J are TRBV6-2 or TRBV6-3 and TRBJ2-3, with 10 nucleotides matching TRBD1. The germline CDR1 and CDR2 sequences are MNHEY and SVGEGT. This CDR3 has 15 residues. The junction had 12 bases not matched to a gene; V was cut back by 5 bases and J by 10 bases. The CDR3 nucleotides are TGTGCCAGCAGTCGCCGGGACAGGGGATCGGAGCCGCAGTATTTT. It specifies CASSRRDRGSEPQYF.

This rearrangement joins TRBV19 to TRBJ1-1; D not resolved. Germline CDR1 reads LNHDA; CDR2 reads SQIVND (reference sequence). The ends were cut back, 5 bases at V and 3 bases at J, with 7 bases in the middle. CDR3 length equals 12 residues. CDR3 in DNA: TGTGCCAGTAGTCCCCGGGACACTGAAGCTTTCTTT. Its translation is CASSPRDTEAFF.

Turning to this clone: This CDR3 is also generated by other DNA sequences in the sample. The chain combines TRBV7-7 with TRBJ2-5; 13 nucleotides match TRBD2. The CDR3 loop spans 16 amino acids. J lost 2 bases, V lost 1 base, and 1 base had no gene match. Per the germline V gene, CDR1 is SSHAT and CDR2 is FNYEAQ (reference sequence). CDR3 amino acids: CASSLGTSGGQETQYF. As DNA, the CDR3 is TGTGCCAGCAGCTTAGGGACTAGCGGGGGACAAGAGACCCAGTACTTC. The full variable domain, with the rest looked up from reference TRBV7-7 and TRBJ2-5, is GAGVSQSPRYKVTKRGQDVTLRCDPISSHATLYWYQQALGQGPEFLTYFNYEAQPDKSGLPSDRFSAERPEGSISTLTIQRTEQRDSAMYRCASSLGTSGGQETQYFGPGTRLLVL.

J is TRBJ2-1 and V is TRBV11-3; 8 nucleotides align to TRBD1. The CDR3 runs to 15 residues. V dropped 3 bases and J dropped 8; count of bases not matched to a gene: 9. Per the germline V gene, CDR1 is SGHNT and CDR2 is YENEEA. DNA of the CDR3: TGTGCCAGCAGCTTTGGCATGACAGGGGTCGATGAGCAGTTCTTC. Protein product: CASSFGMTGVDEQFF.

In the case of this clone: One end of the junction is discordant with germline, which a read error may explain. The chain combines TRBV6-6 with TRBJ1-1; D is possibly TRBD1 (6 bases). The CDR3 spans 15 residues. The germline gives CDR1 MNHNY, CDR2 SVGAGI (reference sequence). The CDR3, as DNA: TGTGCCAGCAGTTACCCGACAGGTGATAACACTAAAGCTTTCTTT. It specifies CASSYPTGDNTKAFF.

The CDR3 DNA sequence: TGTGCCAGCAGGGCCCAACGTCGACAGGGAGAAGCTTTCTTT. Amino acids: CASRAQRRQGEAFF. The rearrangement joins TRBV2 to TRBJ1-1; 7 bases map to TRBD1. V was pared by 6 bases and J by 8 bases, with 12 bases of the junction left unmatched. The CDR3 runs 14 residues. CDR1 and CDR2 (germline): SNHLY, FYNNEI.

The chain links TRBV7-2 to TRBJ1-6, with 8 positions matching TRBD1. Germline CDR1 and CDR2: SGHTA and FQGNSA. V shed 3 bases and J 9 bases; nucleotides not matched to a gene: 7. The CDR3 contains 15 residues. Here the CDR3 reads CASSFDRGWGSPLHF. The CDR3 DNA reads TGTGCCAGCAGCTTCGACAGGGGTTGGGGTTCACCCCTCCACTTT.

The CDR3 nucleotides read TGTGCCAGCACCACTAGTGCTGGAAACACCATATATTTT. This gives the protein CASTTSAGNTIYF. This chain joins TRBV7-2 and TRBJ1-3, with no clear D. Germline CDR1 SGHTA, CDR2 FQGNSA. Trimming removed 7 bases at V and 2 bases at J, with 9 bases between. The CDR3 has 13 residues. Based on the CDR3 plus reference TRBV7-2 and TRBJ1-3, the full variable domain is GAGVSQSPSNKVTEKGKDVELRCDPISGHTALYWYRQSLGQGLEFLIYFQGNSAPDKSGLPSDRFSAERTGGSVSTLTIQRTQQEDSAVYLCASTTSAGNTIYFGEGSWLTVV.

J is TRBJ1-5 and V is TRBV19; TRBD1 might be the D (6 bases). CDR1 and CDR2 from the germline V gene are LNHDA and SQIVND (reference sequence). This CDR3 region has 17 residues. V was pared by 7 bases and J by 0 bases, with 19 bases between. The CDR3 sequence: CASISRGGRYSNQPQHF. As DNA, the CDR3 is TGTGCCAGTATCTCCCGAGGGGGTCGGTATAGCAATCAGCCCCAGCATTTT.

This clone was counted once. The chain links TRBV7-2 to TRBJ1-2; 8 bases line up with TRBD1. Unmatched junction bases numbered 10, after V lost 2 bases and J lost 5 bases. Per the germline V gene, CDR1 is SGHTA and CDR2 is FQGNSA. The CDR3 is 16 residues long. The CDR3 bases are TGTGCCAGCAGCTTATCATTCGGACAGGGCGATTATGGCTACACCTTC. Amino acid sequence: CASSLSFGQGDYGYTF.

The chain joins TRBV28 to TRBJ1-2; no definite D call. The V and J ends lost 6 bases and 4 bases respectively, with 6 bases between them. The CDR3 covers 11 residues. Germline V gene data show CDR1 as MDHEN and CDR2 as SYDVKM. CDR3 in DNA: TGTGCCAGCAGCCCTATCTATGGCTACACCTTC. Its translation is CASSPIYGYTF.

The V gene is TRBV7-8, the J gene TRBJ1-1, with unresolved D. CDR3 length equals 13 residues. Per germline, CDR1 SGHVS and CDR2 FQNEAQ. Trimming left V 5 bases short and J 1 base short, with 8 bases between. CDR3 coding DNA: TGTGCCAGCAGCACTCAGGAGAACACTGAAGCTTTCTTT. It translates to CASSTQENTEAFF.

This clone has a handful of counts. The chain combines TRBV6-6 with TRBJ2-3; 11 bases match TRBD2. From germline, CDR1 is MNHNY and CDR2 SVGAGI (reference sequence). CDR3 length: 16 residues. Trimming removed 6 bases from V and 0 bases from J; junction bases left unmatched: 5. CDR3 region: CASSLAGGLSTDTQYF. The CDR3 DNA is TGTGCCAGCAGCCTAGCGGGGGGACTGAGCACAGATACGCAGTATTTT.

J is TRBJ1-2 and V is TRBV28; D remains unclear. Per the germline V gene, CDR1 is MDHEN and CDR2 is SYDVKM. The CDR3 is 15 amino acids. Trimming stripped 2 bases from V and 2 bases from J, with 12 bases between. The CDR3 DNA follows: TGTGCCAGCAGTTTAGGTGGGCAGGTGAACTATGGCTACACCTTC. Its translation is CASSLGGQVNYGYTF.

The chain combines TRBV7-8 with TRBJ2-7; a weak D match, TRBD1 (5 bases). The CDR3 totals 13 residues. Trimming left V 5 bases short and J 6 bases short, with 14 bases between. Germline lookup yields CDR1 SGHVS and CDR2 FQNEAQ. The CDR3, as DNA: TGTGCCAGCAGCCCCCGACAGAGGACCGAGCAGTACGTC. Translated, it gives CASSPRQRTEQYV.

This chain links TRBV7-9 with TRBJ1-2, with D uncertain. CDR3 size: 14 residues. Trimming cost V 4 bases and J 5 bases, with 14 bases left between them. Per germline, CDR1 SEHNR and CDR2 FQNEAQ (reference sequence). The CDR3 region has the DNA TGTGCCAGCAGCTCCGACTCGGCGGGGTATGGCTACACCTTC. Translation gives CASSSDSAGYGYTF.

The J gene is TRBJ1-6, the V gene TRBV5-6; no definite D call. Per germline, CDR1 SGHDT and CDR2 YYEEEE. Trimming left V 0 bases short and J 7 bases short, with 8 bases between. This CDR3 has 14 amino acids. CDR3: CASSLDGPNSPLHF. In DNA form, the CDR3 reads TGTGCCAGCAGCTTGGATGGGCCCAATTCACCCCTCCACTTT.

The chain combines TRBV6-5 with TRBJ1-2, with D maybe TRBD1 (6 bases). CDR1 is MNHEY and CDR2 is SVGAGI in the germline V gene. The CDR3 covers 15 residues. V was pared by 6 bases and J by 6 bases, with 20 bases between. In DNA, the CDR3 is TGTGCCAGCAGACCCCAAGGACAGTCCTTAGATGGCTACACCTTC. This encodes CASRPQGQSLDGYTF.

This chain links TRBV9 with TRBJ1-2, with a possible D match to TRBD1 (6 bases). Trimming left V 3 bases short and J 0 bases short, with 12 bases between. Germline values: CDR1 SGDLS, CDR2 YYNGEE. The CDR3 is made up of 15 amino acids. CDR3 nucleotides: TGTGCCAGCAGCGAGACAGGACTGCCTAACTATGGCTACACCTTC. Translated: CASSETGLPNYGYTF. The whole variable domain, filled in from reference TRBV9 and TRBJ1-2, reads DSGVTQTPKHLITATGQRVTLRCSPRSGDLSVYWYQQSLDQGLQFLIQYYNGEERAKGNILERFSAQQFPDLHSELNLSSLELGDSALYFCASSETGLPNYGYTFGSGTRLTVV.

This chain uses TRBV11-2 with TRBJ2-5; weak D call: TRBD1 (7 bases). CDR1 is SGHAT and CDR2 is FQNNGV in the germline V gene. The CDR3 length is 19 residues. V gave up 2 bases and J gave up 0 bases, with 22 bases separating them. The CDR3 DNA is TGTGCCAGCAGCTTACCCCCGGGCGGGGACAGAGAGTACCAAGAGACCCAGTACTTC. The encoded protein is CASSLPPGGDREYQETQYF.